This TCR beta chain comes out of a study of graft-versus-host responses after intestinal transplantation. Using immunoSEQ multiplex PCR, the repertoire was profiled, and TCRdb retains in-frame clones only, with some absent. The repertoire consists of roughly 15,000 clones, with roughly a third occurring once and the leading ten covering less than 2.5%. Investigators plated around 200,000 CFSE-labeled responder cells together with around 200,000 irradiated stimulator cells labeled with violet dye. V was pared by 3 bases and J by 3 bases, with 22 bases between. This CDR3 spans 18 amino acids. Per the germline V gene, CDR1 is MGHRA and CDR2 is YSYEKL. This clone was found a few times.

The sample here was alloreactive CD8+ T cells from a mixed lymphocyte reaction culture, taken before intestinal transplant. Subset described: CFSE-low proliferating T cells sorted from approximately six-day pre-transplant mixed lymphocyte reaction (GvH or HvG direction). V is TRBV4-1 and J is TRBJ2-3, with D tentatively TRBD1 (6 bases). This TCR derives from a human patient who received an intestinal transplant. As DNA, the CDR3 is TGCGCCAGCAGCCAGGGGGCGTATGAGGCCGGGTTGACAGATACGCAGTATTTT. This translates into CASSQGAYEAGLTDTQYF.